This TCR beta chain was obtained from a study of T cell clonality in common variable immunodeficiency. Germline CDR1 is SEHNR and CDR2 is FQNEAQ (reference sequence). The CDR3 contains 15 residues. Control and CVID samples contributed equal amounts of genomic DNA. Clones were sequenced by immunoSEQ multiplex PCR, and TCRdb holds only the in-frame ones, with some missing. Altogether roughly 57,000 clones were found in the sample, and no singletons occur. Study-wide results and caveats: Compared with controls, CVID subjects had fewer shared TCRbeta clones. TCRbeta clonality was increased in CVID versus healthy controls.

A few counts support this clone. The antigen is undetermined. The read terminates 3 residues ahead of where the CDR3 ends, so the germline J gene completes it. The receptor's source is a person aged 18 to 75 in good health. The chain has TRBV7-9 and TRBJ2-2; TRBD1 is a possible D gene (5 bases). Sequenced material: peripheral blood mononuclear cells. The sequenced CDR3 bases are TGTGCCAGCAGCGACGCCGGTCCTGGGGCCAACGTG. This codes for CASSDAGPGANV. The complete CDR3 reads CASSDAGPGANVLFF.